Listed below are T cell receptor beta chains from one sample, sequenced in a study of neoadjuvant anti-PD-1 for oral cavity cancer. Generated by immunoSEQ multiplex PCR, the TCRdb table keeps only in-frame clones and is missing some. Here the sample spans roughly 68,000 clones, about 86% being singletons. Sequenced here: PBMCs, sampled after nivolumab (anti-PD-1) treatment. Receptor source: a person aged 35 to 85 with oral cavity squamous cell carcinoma. The CDR3 runs from the conserved cysteine through the conserved F or W. A D gene is named only where the DNA matches it firmly. A row's size may be missing; if present it is once, few, many or a size class.

clone size: .; V gene: TRBV5-1; J gene: TRBJ2-7; D gene: TRBD1; CDR3 DNA: TGCGCCAGCAGCCCGGGGACAGCCTACGAGCAGTACTTC; CDR3 protein: CASSPGTAYEQYF
clone size: .; V gene: TRBV13; J gene: TRBJ2-5; D gene: TRBD2; CDR3 DNA: TGTGCCAGCAGGCGACTCTTCGGGGAGGGGGAGACCCAGTACTTC; CDR3 protein: CASRRLFGEGETQYF
clone size: .; V gene: TRBV28; J gene: TRBJ1-1; D gene: .; CDR3 DNA: TGTGCCAGCCCGGGACCTCTGAACACTGAAGCTTTCTTT; CDR3 protein: CASPGPLNTEAFF
clone size: .; V gene: TRBV10-3; J gene: TRBJ1-2; D gene: .; CDR3 DNA: TGTGCCATCAGTGAGTCCGGGACACCCTATGGCTACACCTTC; CDR3 protein: CAISESGTPYGYTF
clone size: once; V gene: TRBV30; J gene: TRBJ1-4; D gene: .; CDR3 DNA: TGTGCCTGGAGTGATGACCGAGAAAAACTGTTTTTT; CDR3 protein: CAWSDDREKLFF
clone size: .; V gene: TRBV25-1; J gene: TRBJ2-7; D gene: .; CDR3 DNA: TGTGCCAGCAGGGACACCTACGAGCAGTACTTC; CDR3 protein: CASRDTYEQYF
clone size: .; V gene: TRBV6-1; J gene: TRBJ2-4; D gene: TRBD1; CDR3 DNA: TGTGCCAGCAGTGAAGGACAGGGGGCGACCAAAAACATTCAGTACTTC; CDR3 protein: CASSEGQGATKNIQYF
clone size: .; V gene: TRBV5-4; J gene: TRBJ2-5; D gene: .; CDR3 DNA: TGTGCCAGCAGCCCCAGGTCCGGGAATCCCCAATCCGAGACCCAGTACTTC; CDR3 protein: CASSPRSGNPQSETQYF
clone size: .; V gene: TRBV25-1; J gene: TRBJ2-1; D gene: .; CDR3 DNA: TGTGCCAGCAGTGCCGATGGGGGTAACAATGAGCAGTTCTTC; CDR3 protein: CASSADGGNNEQFF
clone size: .; V gene: TRBV21-1; J gene: TRBJ2-7; D gene: .; CDR3 DNA: TGTGCCAGCAGCAAAAGGGGACGCTACGAGCAGTACTTC; CDR3 protein: CASSKRGRYEQYF
clone size: .; V gene: TRBV7-9; J gene: TRBJ1-4; D gene: .; CDR3 DNA: TGTGCCAGCAGCTTAACATCCGGGATCCGAAATGAAAAACTGTTTTTT; CDR3 protein: CASSLTSGIRNEKLFF
clone size: .; V gene: TRBV4-1; J gene: TRBJ1-1; D gene: .; CDR3 DNA: TGCGCCAGCAGCCAAAGGGGCTACAACACTGAAGCTTTCTTT; CDR3 protein: CASSQRGYNTEAFF
clone size: .; V gene: TRBV18; J gene: TRBJ1-1; D gene: .; CDR3 DNA: TGTGCCAGCTCTCCTGAAGGAGTGTGGTCCCCTGAAGCTTTCTTT; CDR3 protein: CASSPEGVWSPEAFF
clone size: .; V gene: TRBV30; J gene: TRBJ1-6; D gene: .; CDR3 DNA: TGTGCCTGGAGGCGGGACGGTGATAATTCACCCCTCCACTTT; CDR3 protein: CAWRRDGDNSPLHF
clone size: .; V gene: TRBV7-6; J gene: TRBJ1-2; D gene: TRBD1; CDR3 DNA: TGTGCCAGCAGCTCGAGGACAGGGCCTTACACCTTC; CDR3 protein: CASSSRTGPYTF
clone size: .; V gene: TRBV5-4; J gene: TRBJ2-5; D gene: .; CDR3 DNA: TGTGCCAGCAGAGTGGGATGGGCCGGTGAGACCCAGTACTTC; CDR3 protein: CASRVGWAGETQYF
clone size: .; V gene: TRBV6-4; J gene: TRBJ2-2; D gene: .; CDR3 DNA: TGTGCCAGCAGTGACCGGGAGACCGGGGAGCTGTTTTTT; CDR3 protein: CASSDRETGELFF
clone size: once; V gene: TRBV4-1; J gene: TRBJ1-5; D gene: .; CDR3 DNA: TGCGCCAGCAGCCCAGGACGGCCAGAGGAGCCCCAGCATTTT; CDR3 protein: CASSPGRPEEPQHF
clone size: once; V gene: TRBV7-8; J gene: TRBJ1-2; D gene: .; CDR3 DNA: TGTGCCAGCAGCTTAGCCGTGGGACATCATGGCTACACCTTC; CDR3 protein: CASSLAVGHHGYTF
clone size: .; V gene: TRBV6-5; J gene: TRBJ1-2; D gene: .; CDR3 DNA: TGTGCCAGCAGTTACAGGGAGGGCTATGGCTACACCTTC; CDR3 protein: CASSYREGYGYTF
clone size: .; V gene: TRBV6-1; J gene: TRBJ1-1; D gene: TRBD1; CDR3 DNA: TGTGCCAGCAGTGAAGCGTTAACAGGGGTGGCTGAAGCTTTCTTT; CDR3 protein: CASSEALTGVAEAFF
clone size: medium-sized; V gene: TRBV6-1; J gene: TRBJ2-2; D gene: .; CDR3 DNA: TGTGCCAGCAGTTCACGGGTCGAAACCGGGGAGCTGTTTTTT; CDR3 protein: CASSSRVETGELFF
clone size: .; V gene: TRBV4-2; J gene: TRBJ2-4; D gene: .; CDR3 DNA: TGTGCCAGCAGCCAAGAATTCCGAGGGGACATTCAGTACTTC; CDR3 protein: CASSQEFRGDIQYF
clone size: .; V gene: TRBV30; J gene: TRBJ1-2; D gene: .; CDR3 DNA: TGTGCCTGGCTAGGCAGGCTAAACTATGGCTACACCTTC; CDR3 protein: CAWLGRLNYGYTF
clone size: .; V gene: TRBV9; J gene: TRBJ1-1; D gene: .; CDR3 DNA: TGTGCCAGCAGCGCCGCTCCCCCAGGGAATACTGAAGCTTTCTTT; CDR3 protein: CASSAAPPGNTEAFF
clone size: .; V gene: TRBV2; J gene: TRBJ1-6; D gene: .; CDR3 DNA: TGTGCCAGCAGCCTCGAAAATTCCTATAATTCACCCCTCCACTTT; CDR3 protein: CASSLENSYNSPLHF
clone size: .; V gene: TRBV2; J gene: TRBJ2-1; D gene: .; CDR3 DNA: TGTGCCAGCAGTGGGGGGGACATTAATGAGCAGTTCTTC; CDR3 protein: CASSGGDINEQFF
clone size: .; V gene: TRBV5-6; J gene: TRBJ2-2; D gene: TRBD2; CDR3 DNA: TGTGCCAGCAGCACAATGCCTAGCGGTAACACCGGGGAGCTGTTTTTT; CDR3 protein: CASSTMPSGNTGELFF
clone size: .; V gene: TRBV5-4; J gene: TRBJ2-7; D gene: .; CDR3 DNA: TGTGCCAGCAGCTTGTTGCACGAGCAGTACTTC; CDR3 protein: CASSLLHEQYF